The next 30 T cell receptor beta chains were all read from a single sample in a study of regulatory T cells in long-lasting Graves disease. Sample time point: newly diagnosed GD, antithyroid drugs for less than 3 months. The TCR library was made from RNA that had been extracted from PBMCs in TRIzol. Building of the TCR beta libraries involved iRepertoire HTBI primers and Arm-PCR of CDR3 regions. TCRdb re-derived calls from the multiplex PCR reads in MiXCR, one entry per CDR3 protein. The repertoire includes about 560,000 distinct CDR3 sequences, 15% to 20% of them detected once, and more than 10% sits in the top ten. This same sample was also part of a study on T cells in Graves' hyperthyroidism and ophthalmopathy.

Sample: peripheral blood mononuclear cells (PBMCs), taken at new diagnosis, from a patient treated with antithyroid drugs. The receptors come from a man younger than 35 with Graves disease.

In this sample, this clonotype turned up many times. The chain is built from TRBV7-3 and TRBJ2-3, with D unresolved. The CDR3 covers 12 residues. From germline, CDR1 is SGHTA and CDR2 FQGTGA. Trimming cost V 10 bases and J 10 bases, with 18 bases left between them. In DNA, the CDR3 is TGTGCCACAGGTCCCGACACTGGCCCGCAGTATTTT. Protein product: CATGPDTGPQYF.

This clonotype has only a few counts. The V call is TRBV10-3, the J call TRBJ1-2; TRBD1 might be the D (5 bases). Germline V gene lookup returns CDR1 ENHRY and CDR2 SYGVKD. The V end lost 0 bases, the J end lost 5 bases, and 22 bases lay between the germline ends. The length of the CDR3 is 18 residues. The CDR3 bases are TGTGCCATCAGTGAGTCATGGCCGTTGAGGGGTTTTTTTTATGGCTACACCTTC. This translates into CAISESWPLRGFFYGYTF.

In this sample, this clonotype turned up a few times. The rearrangement uses TRBV28 and TRBJ2-7; 8 positions agree with TRBD1. The V gene's germline CDR1 is MDHEN and CDR2 SYDVKM. The CDR3 extends over 15 amino acids. The trim removed 6 bases at V and 0 bases at J, leaving 7 bases unmatched. In DNA form, the CDR3 reads TGTGCCAGCAGCCCCGGACAGGGATACTCCTACGAGCAGTACTTC. It codes for CASSPGQGYSYEQYF.

This clonotype was observed a single time. The genes are TRBV11-2 and TRBJ2-7; D perhaps matches TRBD1 (5 bases). The V end lost 1 base, the J end lost 7 bases, and 11 bases lay between the germline ends. Germline lookup yields CDR1 SGHAT and CDR2 FQNNGV. This CDR3 spans 13 amino acids. In DNA form, the CDR3 reads TGTGCCAGCAGCTTAGCGGTCAGGGCAGAGCAGTACTTC. Translating it yields CASSLAVRAEQYF.

This clonotype appeared a few times. The rearrangement links TRBV6-1 to TRBJ1-1; 7 bases map to TRBD1. Germline V gene sequence: CDR1 MNHNS, CDR2 SASEGT. The CDR3 has 15 residues. V lost 5 bases to trimming and J lost 1 base; unmatched junction nucleotides: 7. The CDR3 region has the DNA TGTGCCAGCAGTCGGGACAGTACTTCGAACACTGAAGCTTTCTTT. This codes for CASSRDSTSNTEAFF.

Comment on this clonotype: A single base separates this from a much larger clone, so it may be a read error. V is TRBV6-1 and J is TRBJ2-6; 8 nucleotides agree with TRBD1. This CDR3 spans 16 amino acids. Germline assignment: CDR1 MNHNS and CDR2 SASEGT. The CDR3 nucleotides read TGTGCCAGCAGGGACAGGGCCCGCTCTGGGGCCAACGTCCTGTCTTTC. Residues: CASRDRARSGANVLSF.

This clonotype was counted between two and nine times. The rearrangement uses TRBV30 and TRBJ2-1, with 9 bases identical to TRBD2. Germline V gene data show CDR1 as GTSNPN and CDR2 as SVGIG (reference sequence). There are 13 residues in the CDR3. With V trimmed by 3 bases and J by 10 bases, 7 bases remained unmatched. The CDR3 protein is CAWRVAGVKEQFF. CDR3 nucleotides: TGTGCCTGGAGGGTAGCGGGAGTAAAAGAGCAGTTCTTC. The full variable domain, rest sourced from reference TRBV30 and TRBJ2-1, is SQTIHQWPATLVQPVGSPLSLECTVEGTSNPNLYWYRQAAGRGLQLLFYSVGIGQISSEVPQNLSASRPQDRQFILSSKKLLLSDSGFYLCAWRVAGVKEQFFGPGTRLTVL.

V usage is TRBV27 and J usage is TRBJ1-5, with D possibly being TRBD1 (6 bases). V gave up 6 bases and J gave up 5 bases, with 17 bases separating them. Germline CDR1 MNHEY, CDR2 SMNVEV (reference sequence). CDR3 length equals 15 residues. As DNA, the CDR3 is TGTGCCAGCAGCTTAGGGGGGCAGGGCCATCAGCCCCAGCATTTT. It yields the protein CASSLGGQGHQPQHF.

This clonotype was recorded at least ten times. The chain carries TRBV4-2 and TRBJ1-1; the D is unclear. CDR1 LGHNA and CDR2 YNFKEQ come from the germline V gene. This CDR3 is built from 15 residues. V lost 7 bases to trimming and J lost 1 base, with 16 bases between them. Here the CDR3 DNA reads TGTGCCAGCAACATCGAGGACGGATCGAACACTGAAGCTTTCTTT. Amino acid sequence: CASNIEDGSNTEAFF.

This clonotype was seen a few times. This chain joins TRBV7-2 and TRBJ2-4; no clear D gene. The CDR3 runs 12 residues. V gave up 1 base and J gave up 6 bases, with 4 bases separating them. Germline V gives CDR1 SGHTA, CDR2 FQGNSA. Here the CDR3 DNA reads TGTGCCAGCAGCTTAGACGGAAACATTCAGTACTTC. It translates to CASSLDGNIQYF.

The chain recombines TRBV28 with TRBJ2-1; tentatively, D is TRBD2 (5 bases). CDR1 is MDHEN and CDR2 is SYDVKM in the germline V gene. The V end was cut by 3 bases, the J end by 7 bases, with 16 bases between. The CDR3 is 15 amino acids. DNA for the CDR3: TGTGCCAGCAGTTTTAGTAGCGTGAGGACTAATGAGCAGTTCTTC. This sequence encodes CASSFSSVRTNEQFF.

Only a few counts were recorded for this clonotype. V is TRBV7-3 and J is TRBJ2-5; TRBD2 matches at 10 bases. The germline V gene encodes CDR1 SGHTA and CDR2 FQGTGA. The CDR3 totals 13 residues. Trimming cost V 5 bases and J 6 bases; bases outside gene matches: 3. CDR3: CASSLTSGKTQYF. CDR3 coding DNA: TGTGCCAGCAGCCTCACTAGCGGGAAGACCCAGTACTTC.

This chain joins TRBV19 and TRBJ2-2, with a tentative D call TRBD1 (6 bases). The germline CDR1 and CDR2 sequences are LNHDA and SQIVND (reference sequence). V was trimmed by 6 bases and J by 3 bases, leaving 14 bases between them. The CDR3 spans 15 residues. CDR3 sequence (DNA): TGTGCCAGTAGATATACAGGGCTCGACACCGGGGAGCTGTTTTTT. Protein: CASRYTGLDTGELFF.

This clonotype was detected a few times. The chain carries TRBV10-3 and TRBJ2-3; D tentatively reads TRBD1 or TRBD2 (5 bases each). The V end was cut by 6 bases, the J end by 4 bases, with 20 bases between. Germline values: CDR1 ENHRY, CDR2 SYGVKD. CDR3 length: 16 residues. CDR3 DNA sequence: TGTGCCATCAGGGGAAGTTCAGGGAGTGGGGCAGATACGCAGTATTTT. Protein product: CAIRGSSGSGADTQYF.

This clonotype has ten or more counts. The V call is TRBV27, the J call TRBJ2-1, with TRBD2 matching 7 bases. J lost 3 bases, V lost 6 bases, and 11 bases had no gene match. The CDR3 covers 16 residues. Germline CDR1 reads MNHEY; CDR2 reads SMNVEV (reference sequence). CDR3 DNA sequence: TGTGCCAGCAGAGGAGGGCTAGCGGTTAACTACAATGAGCAGTTCTTC. Translating it yields CASRGGLAVNYNEQFF.

Ten or more counts support this clonotype. V usage is TRBV13 and J usage is TRBJ2-3; 7 bases fit TRBD2. The CDR3 spans 16 residues. CDR1 PRHDT and CDR2 FYEKMQ come from the germline V gene (reference sequence). With 1 base clipped from V and 8 bases from J, the junction kept 12 bases outside the gene matches. Here the CDR3 reads CASSLAGGSMLGTQYF. As DNA, the CDR3 is TGTGCCAGCAGCTTAGCGGGAGGTAGCATGCTAGGTACGCAGTATTTT.

This clonotype was counted between two and nine times. This chain connects TRBV5-1 to TRBJ2-5; 8 nucleotides agree with TRBD2. The CDR3 consists of 16 residues. Germline CDR1 SGHRS, CDR2 YFSETQ. Germline trimming cut 1 base from V and 4 bases from J; bases unmatched to any gene: 9. The CDR3 loop is CASSLLGASGRETQYF. The CDR3, as DNA: TGCGCCAGCAGCTTGCTGGGGGCTAGCGGGCGAGAGACCCAGTACTTC.

This chain uses TRBV18 with TRBJ1-6, with a possible D match to TRBD1 (5 bases). The germline V gene has CDR1 KGHSH and CDR2 LQKENI. The CDR3 consists of 13 residues. Trimming took off 6 bases at V and 10 bases at J, with 13 bases between the two ends. CDR3 in DNA: TGTGCCAGCTCCCGGGACCGAGAATCACCCCTCCACTTT. This encodes CASSRDRESPLHF. Full variable domain (remainder filled in from reference TRBV18 and TRBJ1-6): NAGVMQNPRHLVRRRGQEARLRCSPMKGHSHVYWYRQLPEEGLKFMVYLQKENIIDESGMPKERFSAEFPKEGPSILRIQQVVRGDSAAYFCASSRDRESPLHFGNGTRLTVT.

V and J are TRBV9 and TRBJ2-5; TRBD2 is a possible D gene (5 bases). The length of the CDR3 is 14 residues. Trimming shortened V by 4 bases and J by 1 base, and 11 bases separated the two germline ends. The germline V gene encodes CDR1 SGDLS and CDR2 YYNGEE. For the CDR3, the DNA is TGTGCCAGCAGCCCCTCGGCGGGCCAAGAGACCCAGTACTTC. Translation gives CASSPSAGQETQYF.

Here the CDR3 reads CASSSNRENPHEQFF. DNA for the CDR3: TGTGCCAGCAGTTCAAACCGGGAGAACCCCCATGAGCAGTTCTTC. V is TRBV27 and J is TRBJ2-1; maybe TRBD2 (6 bases). Germline values: CDR1 MNHEY, CDR2 SMNVEV (reference sequence). This CDR3 spans 15 amino acids. V shed 4 bases and J shed 8 bases, with 18 bases lying between them.

In the case of this clonotype: Relative to the germline gene, one junction end is altered; a read error may explain this. The gene calls are TRBV5-1 and TRBJ2-7; D is undetermined. From germline, CDR1 is SGHRS and CDR2 YFSETQ. CDR3 length: 15 amino acids. CDR3 sequence (DNA): TGCGCCAGCAGCCCACACGACGGCCTAACCTACGTGCAGTACTTC. Its protein product is CASSPHDGLTYVQYF.

The chain couples TRBV7-9 to TRBJ2-1; 9 nucleotides match TRBD1. Germline V CDR1 and CDR2: SEHNR, FQNEAQ (reference sequence). The junction had 8 bases not matched to a gene; V was cut back by 5 bases and J by 6 bases. The CDR3 spans 15 residues. CDR3 coding DNA: TGTGCCAGCAGCCAGGGACAGGGTATACGCAATGAGCAGTTCTTC. Amino acid sequence: CASSQGQGIRNEQFF.

This clonotype was detected ten times or more. The chain has TRBV12-3 or TRBV12-4 and TRBJ2-1; TRBD2 aligns across 9 bases. There are 15 residues in the CDR3. Unmatched junction bases numbered 9, after V lost 6 bases and J lost 6 bases. CDR3 region: CASSHSGSKFNEQFF. As DNA, the CDR3 is TGTGCCAGCAGCCATAGCGGGAGTAAATTCAATGAGCAGTTCTTC.

This clonotype was counted ten times or more. The chain has TRBV20-1 and TRBJ1-1; tentatively, D is TRBD1 (6 bases). The germline V gene encodes CDR1 DFQATT and CDR2 SNEGSKA (reference sequence). V gave up 5 bases and J gave up 2 bases, with 15 bases separating them. The CDR3 has 14 amino acids. Here the CDR3 DNA reads TGCAGTGCTTCCGGACAGCACAAAAACACTGAAGCTTTCTTT. Translation gives CSASGQHKNTEAFF.

This clonotype has at least ten counts. This chain connects TRBV11-2 to TRBJ2-7; 8 positions agree with TRBD1. Germline CDR1 and CDR2: SGHAT and FQNNGV. The CDR3 has 16 residues. Unmatched junction bases numbered 13, after V lost 5 bases and J lost 4 bases. As DNA, the CDR3 is TGTGCCAGCAGCCCCAACTTCATCGGACAGGGTTACGAGCAGTACTTC. It encodes CASSPNFIGQGYEQYF. Combining the CDR3 with reference TRBV11-2 and TRBJ2-7 gives the whole variable domain EAGVAQSPRYKIIEKRQSVAFWCNPISGHATLYWYQQILGQGPKLLIQFQNNGVVDDSQLPKDRFSAERLKGVDSTLKIQPAKLEDSAVYLCASSPNFIGQGYEQYFGPGTRLTVT.

This clonotype was seen a handful of times. The junction shows a germline mismatch at one end, possibly a read error. This rearrangement joins TRBV5-1 to TRBJ2-5, with 7 bases identical to TRBD1. CDR3 length: 15 residues. CDR1 and CDR2 (germline): SGHRS, YFSETQ. Here the CDR3 reads CASSPQGHNQETQYF. CDR3 coding DNA: TGCGCCAGCAGCCCACAGGGGCATAACCAGGAGACCCAGTACTTC.

In this sample, this clonotype turned up many times. J is TRBJ2-7 and V is TRBV7-2, with 11 bases that match TRBD2. Per the germline V gene, CDR1 is SGHTA and CDR2 is FQGNSA. The CDR3 runs to 17 residues. J gave up 0 bases and V 3 bases, and 7 bases lay outside the gene matches. This CDR3 reads CASSFPGLAEISYEQYF. The CDR3 DNA reads TGTGCCAGCAGCTTCCCGGGACTAGCGGAAATCTCCTACGAGCAGTACTTC.

The V gene is TRBV10-3, the J gene TRBJ2-7; 13 bases are a match to TRBD2. Germline assignment: CDR1 ENHRY and CDR2 SYGVKD. J gave up 7 bases and V 3 bases, and 3 bases lay outside the gene matches. This CDR3 contains 14 residues. The CDR3 region is CAISELAGGGEQYF. The CDR3 DNA sequence: TGTGCCATCAGTGAACTAGCGGGAGGGGGTGAGCAGTACTTC.

This chain joins TRBV20-1 and TRBJ1-4; D is possibly TRBD1 (5 bases). V was shortened by 5 bases and J by 0 bases, with 19 bases between the two germline ends. The CDR3 is 17 amino acids. CDR1 is DFQATT and CDR2 is SNEGSKA in the germline V gene (reference sequence). The CDR3 nucleotides read TGCAGTGCTGAGAGACTCGGGGAAGGGGCAACTAATGAAAAACTGTTTTTT. It translates to CSAERLGEGATNEKLFF.

V and J are TRBV27 and TRBJ2-1; possible D gene TRBD2, 5 bases. Per germline, CDR1 MNHEY and CDR2 SMNVEV (reference sequence). V was clipped by 5 bases and J by 5 bases, with 16 bases between them. This CDR3 is built from 15 residues. The CDR3 DNA follows: TGTGCCAGCAGTCCGCGGCTGGGAGAGCACAATGAGCAGTTCTTC. Its protein is CASSPRLGEHNEQFF.